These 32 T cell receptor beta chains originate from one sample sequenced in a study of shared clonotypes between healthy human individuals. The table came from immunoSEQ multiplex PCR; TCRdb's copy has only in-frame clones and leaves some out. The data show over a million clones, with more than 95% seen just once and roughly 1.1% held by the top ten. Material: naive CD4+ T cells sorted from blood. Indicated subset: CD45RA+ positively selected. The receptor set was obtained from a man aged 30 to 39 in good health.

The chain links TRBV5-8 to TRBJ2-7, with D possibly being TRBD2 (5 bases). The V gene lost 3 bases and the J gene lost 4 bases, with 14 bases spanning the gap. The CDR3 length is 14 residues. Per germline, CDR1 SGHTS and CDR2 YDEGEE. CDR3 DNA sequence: TGTGCCAGCAGCTCGGGGTCGGTTTCGTACGAGCAGTACTTC. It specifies CASSSGSVSYEQYF.

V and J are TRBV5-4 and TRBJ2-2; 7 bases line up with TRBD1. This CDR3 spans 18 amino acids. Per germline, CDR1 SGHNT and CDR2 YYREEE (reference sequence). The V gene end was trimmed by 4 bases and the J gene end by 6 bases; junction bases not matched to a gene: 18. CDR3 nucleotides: TGTGCCAGCAGCCCACACCGGGCGAGACAGGGTAAATCCGGGGAGCTGTTTTTT. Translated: CASSPHRARQGKSGELFF.

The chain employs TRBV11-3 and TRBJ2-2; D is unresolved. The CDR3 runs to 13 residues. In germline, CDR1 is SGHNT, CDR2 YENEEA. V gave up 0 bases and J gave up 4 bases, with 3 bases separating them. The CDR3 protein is CASSLDSTGELFF. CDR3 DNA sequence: TGTGCCAGCAGCTTAGACAGCACCGGGGAGCTGTTTTTT.

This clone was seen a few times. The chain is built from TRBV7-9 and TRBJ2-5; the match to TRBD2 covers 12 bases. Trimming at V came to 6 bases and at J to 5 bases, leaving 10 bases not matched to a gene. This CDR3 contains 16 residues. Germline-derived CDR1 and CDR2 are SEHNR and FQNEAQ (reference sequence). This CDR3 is CASSRGLAGNGETQYF. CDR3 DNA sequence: TGTGCCAGCAGTCGAGGACTAGCGGGAAACGGGGAGACCCAGTACTTC.

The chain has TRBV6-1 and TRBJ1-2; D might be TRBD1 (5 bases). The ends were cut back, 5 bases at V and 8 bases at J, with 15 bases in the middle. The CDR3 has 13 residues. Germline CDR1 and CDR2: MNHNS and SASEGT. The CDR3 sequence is CASSPDRVYGYTF. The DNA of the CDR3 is TGTGCCAGCAGTCCCGACAGAGTGTACGGCTACACCTTC.

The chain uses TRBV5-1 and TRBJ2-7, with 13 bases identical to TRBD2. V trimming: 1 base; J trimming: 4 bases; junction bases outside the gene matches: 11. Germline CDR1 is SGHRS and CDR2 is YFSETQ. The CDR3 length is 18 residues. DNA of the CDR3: TGCGCCAGCAGCTTGTCCCCACTAGCGGGAGGGATAGCGTACGAGCAGTACTTC. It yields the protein CASSLSPLAGGIAYEQYF.

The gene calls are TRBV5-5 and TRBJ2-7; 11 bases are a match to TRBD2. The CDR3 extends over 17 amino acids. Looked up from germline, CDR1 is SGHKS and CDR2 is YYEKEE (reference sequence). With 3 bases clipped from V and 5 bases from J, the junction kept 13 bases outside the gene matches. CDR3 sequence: CASSSFSPSGRYDEQYF. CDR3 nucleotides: TGTGCCAGCAGCTCCTTCAGCCCTAGCGGGAGGTATGACGAGCAGTACTTC.

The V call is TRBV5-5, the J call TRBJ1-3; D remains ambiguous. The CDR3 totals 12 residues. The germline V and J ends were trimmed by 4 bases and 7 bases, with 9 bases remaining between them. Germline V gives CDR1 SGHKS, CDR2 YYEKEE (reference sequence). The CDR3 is CASSQRTNTIYF. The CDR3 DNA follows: TGTGCCAGCAGCCAACGTACTAACACCATATATTTT.

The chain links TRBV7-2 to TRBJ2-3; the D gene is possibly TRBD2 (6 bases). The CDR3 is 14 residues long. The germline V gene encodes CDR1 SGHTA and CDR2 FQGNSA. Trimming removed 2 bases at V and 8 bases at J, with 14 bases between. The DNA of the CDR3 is TGTGCCAGCAGCTTACGAAGCGGAGGGGCTACGCAGTATTTT. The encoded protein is CASSLRSGGATQYF.

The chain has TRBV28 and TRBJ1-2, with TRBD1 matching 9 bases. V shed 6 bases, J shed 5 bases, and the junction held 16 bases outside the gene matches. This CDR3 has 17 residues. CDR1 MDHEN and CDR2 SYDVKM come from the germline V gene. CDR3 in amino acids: CASSSPGTGSLLYGYTF. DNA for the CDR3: TGTGCCAGCAGCTCGCCCGGGACAGGGTCTCTATTATATGGCTACACCTTC.

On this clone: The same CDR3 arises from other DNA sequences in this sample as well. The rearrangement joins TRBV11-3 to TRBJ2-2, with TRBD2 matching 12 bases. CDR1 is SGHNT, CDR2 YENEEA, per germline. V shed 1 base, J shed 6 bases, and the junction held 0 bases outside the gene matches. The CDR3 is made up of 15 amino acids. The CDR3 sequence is CASSLGLAGAGELFF. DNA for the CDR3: TGTGCCAGCAGCTTAGGACTAGCGGGAGCCGGGGAGCTGTTTTTT.

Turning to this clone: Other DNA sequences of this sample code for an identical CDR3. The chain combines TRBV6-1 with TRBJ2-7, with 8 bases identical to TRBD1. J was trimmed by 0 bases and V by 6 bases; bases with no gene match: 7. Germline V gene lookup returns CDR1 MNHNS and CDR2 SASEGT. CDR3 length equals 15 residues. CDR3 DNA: TGTGCCAGCAGCGACCGACAGGGGAGCTCCTACGAGCAGTACTTC. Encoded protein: CASSDRQGSSYEQYF.

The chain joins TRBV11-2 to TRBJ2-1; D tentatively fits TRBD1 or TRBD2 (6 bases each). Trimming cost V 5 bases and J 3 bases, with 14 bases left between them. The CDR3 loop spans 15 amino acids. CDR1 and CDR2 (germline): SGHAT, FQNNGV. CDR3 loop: CASSPEGGIYNEQFF. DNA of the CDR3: TGTGCCAGCAGCCCGGAGGGGGGCATCTACAATGAGCAGTTCTTC.

DNA of the CDR3: TGTGCCAGCAGTTCCACCCTAGCGGGAGGACGTGGCTCCTACGAGCAGTACTTC. Translating gives CASSSTLAGGRGSYEQYF. This rearrangement joins TRBV27 to TRBJ2-7; 11 bases agree with TRBD2. Losses at the gene ends were 4 bases for V and 0 bases for J; bases not matched to a gene: 11. Looked up from germline, CDR1 is MNHEY and CDR2 is SMNVEV (reference sequence). This CDR3 comprises 18 residues.

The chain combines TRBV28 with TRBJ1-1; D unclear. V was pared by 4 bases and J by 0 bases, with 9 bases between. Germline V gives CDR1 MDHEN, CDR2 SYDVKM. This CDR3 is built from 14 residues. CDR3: CASSSQTLNTEAFF. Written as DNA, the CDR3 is TGTGCCAGCAGTTCACAGACTTTGAACACTGAAGCTTTCTTT.

The CDR3 coding sequence is TGTGCCAGCAGTTTTTCCAGAGGGGCCACTGAAGCTTTCTTT. Protein product: CASSFSRGATEAFF. The V call is TRBV28, the J call TRBJ1-1; a possible D gene is TRBD1 (5 bases). The CDR3 is made up of 14 amino acids. With 3 bases removed from V and 4 bases from J, the gap between germline ends came to 12 bases. Germline V gene lookup returns CDR1 MDHEN and CDR2 SYDVKM.

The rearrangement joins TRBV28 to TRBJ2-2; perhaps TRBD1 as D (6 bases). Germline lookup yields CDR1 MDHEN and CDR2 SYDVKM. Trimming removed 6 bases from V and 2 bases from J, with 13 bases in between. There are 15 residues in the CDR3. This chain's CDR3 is CASSFRGFNTGELFF. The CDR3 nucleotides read TGTGCCAGCAGCTTCAGGGGTTTCAACACCGGGGAGCTGTTTTTT. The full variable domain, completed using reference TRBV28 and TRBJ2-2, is DVKVTQSSRYLVKRTGEKVFLECVQDMDHENMFWYRQDPGLGLRLIYFSYDVKMKEKGDIPEGYSVSREKKERFSLILESASTNQTSMYLCASSFRGFNTGELFFGEGSRLTVL.

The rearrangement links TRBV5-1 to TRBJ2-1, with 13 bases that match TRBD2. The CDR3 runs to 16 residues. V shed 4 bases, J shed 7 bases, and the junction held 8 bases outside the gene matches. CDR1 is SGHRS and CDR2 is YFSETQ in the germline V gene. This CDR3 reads CASSPIGTSGVNEQFF. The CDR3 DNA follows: TGCGCCAGCAGCCCAATCGGGACTAGCGGGGTGAATGAGCAGTTCTTC.

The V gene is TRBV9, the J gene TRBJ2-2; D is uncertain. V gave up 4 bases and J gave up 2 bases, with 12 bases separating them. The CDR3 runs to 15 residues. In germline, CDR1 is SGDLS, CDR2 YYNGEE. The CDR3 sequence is CASSLRSENTGELFF. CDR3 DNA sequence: TGTGCCAGCAGCCTACGGTCGGAAAACACCGGGGAGCTGTTTTTT.

Here the CDR3 reads CASSVEGQNTEAFF. The CDR3 region has the DNA TGTGCCAGCAGCGTAGAGGGACAGAACACTGAAGCTTTCTTT. This chain connects TRBV9 to TRBJ1-1, with D perhaps TRBD1 (6 bases). V was trimmed by 0 bases and J by 1 base, leaving 7 bases between them. The CDR3 sequence is 14 residues long. The V gene's germline CDR1 is SGDLS and CDR2 YYNGEE.

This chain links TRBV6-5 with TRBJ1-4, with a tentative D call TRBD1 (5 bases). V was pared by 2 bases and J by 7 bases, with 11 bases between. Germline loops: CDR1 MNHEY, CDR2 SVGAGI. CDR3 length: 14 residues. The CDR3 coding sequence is TGTGCCAGCAGTTACAATAATCAGGGTGAAAAACTGTTTTTT. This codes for CASSYNNQGEKLFF.

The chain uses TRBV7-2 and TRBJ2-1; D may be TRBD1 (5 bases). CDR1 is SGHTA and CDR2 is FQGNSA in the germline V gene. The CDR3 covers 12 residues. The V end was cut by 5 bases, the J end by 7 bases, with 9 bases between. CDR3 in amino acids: CASSLYRNEQFF. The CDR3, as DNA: TGTGCCAGCAGCCTTTACAGGAATGAGCAGTTCTTC.

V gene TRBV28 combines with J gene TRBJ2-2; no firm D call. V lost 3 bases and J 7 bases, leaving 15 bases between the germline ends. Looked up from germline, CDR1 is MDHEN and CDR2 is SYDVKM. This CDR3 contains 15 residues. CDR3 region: CASSLPRSLGGELFF. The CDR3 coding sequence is TGTGCCAGCAGTTTGCCTAGGTCTCTTGGCGGGGAGCTGTTTTTT.

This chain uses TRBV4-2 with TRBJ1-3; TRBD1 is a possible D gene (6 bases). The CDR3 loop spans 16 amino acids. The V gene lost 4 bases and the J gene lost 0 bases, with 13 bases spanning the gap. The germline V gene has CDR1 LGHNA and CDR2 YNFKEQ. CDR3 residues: CASSPRGGSSGNTIYF. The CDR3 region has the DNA TGTGCCAGCAGCCCCAGGGGCGGCTCCTCTGGAAACACCATATATTTT.

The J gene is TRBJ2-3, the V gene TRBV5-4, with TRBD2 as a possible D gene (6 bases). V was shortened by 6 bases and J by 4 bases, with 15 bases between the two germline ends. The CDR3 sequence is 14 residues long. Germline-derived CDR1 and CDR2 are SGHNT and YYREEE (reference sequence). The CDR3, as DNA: TGTGCCAGCAACCCAAAGGAGGGCTCAGATACGCAGTATTTT. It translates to CASNPKEGSDTQYF.

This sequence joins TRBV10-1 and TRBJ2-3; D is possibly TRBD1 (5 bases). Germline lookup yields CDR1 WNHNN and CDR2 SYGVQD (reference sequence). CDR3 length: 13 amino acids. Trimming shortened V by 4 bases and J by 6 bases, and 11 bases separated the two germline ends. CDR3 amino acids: CASSGGAPDTQYF. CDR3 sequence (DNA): TGCGCCAGCAGTGGTGGGGCGCCGGATACGCAGTATTTT.

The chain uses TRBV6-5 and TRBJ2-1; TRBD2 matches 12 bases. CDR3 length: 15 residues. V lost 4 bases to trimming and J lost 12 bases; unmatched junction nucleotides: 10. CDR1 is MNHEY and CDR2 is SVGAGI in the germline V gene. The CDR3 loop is CASSSLAGGPVGQFF. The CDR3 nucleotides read TGTGCCAGCAGTTCCCTAGCGGGAGGGCCCGTAGGGCAGTTCTTC.

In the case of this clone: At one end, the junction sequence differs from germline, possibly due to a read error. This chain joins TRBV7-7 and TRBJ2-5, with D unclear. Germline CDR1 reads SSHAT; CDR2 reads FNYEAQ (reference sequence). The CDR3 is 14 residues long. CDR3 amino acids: CASSLAGPGEGQYF. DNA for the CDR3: TGTGCTAGCAGCTTAGCAGGCCCCGGAGAAGGCCAGTACTTC. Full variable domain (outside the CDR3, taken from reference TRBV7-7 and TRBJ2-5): GAGVSQSPRYKVTKRGQDVTLRCDPISSHATLYWYQQALGQGPEFLTYFNYEAQPDKSGLPSDRFSAERPEGSISTLTIQRTEQRDSAMYRCASSLAGPGEGQYFGPGTRLLVL.

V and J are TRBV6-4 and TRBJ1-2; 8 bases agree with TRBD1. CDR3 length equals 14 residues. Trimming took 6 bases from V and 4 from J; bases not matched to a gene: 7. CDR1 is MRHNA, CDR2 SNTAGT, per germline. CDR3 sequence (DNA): TGTGCCAGCAGCACCGGGACAGGAACCTATGGCTACACCTTC. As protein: CASSTGTGTYGYTF.

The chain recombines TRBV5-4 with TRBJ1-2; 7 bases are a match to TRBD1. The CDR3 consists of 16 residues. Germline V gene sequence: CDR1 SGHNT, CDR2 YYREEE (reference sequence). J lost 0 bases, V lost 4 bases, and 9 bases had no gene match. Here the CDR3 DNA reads TGTGCCAGCAGCAGCGGACAGGCAACCGCTAACTATGGCTACACCTTC. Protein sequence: CASSSGQATANYGYTF.

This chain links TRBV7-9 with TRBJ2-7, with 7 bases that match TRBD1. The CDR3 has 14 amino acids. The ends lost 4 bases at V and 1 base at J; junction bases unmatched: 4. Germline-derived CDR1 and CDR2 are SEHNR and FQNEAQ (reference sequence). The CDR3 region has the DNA TGTGCCAGCAGCTCCCCGACAGGGTCCTACGAGCAGTACTTC. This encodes CASSSPTGSYEQYF.

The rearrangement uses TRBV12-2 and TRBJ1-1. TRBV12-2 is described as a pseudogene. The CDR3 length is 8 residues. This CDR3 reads CASRAKNW. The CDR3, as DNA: TGTGCAAGTCGCGCAAAAAACTGG.